Listed below are T cell receptor beta chains from one sample, sequenced in a study of T cells after yellow fever vaccination. In TCRdb, the 5' RACE reads were re-called with MiXCR into one record per CDR3 protein. This table has some 80,000 distinct CDR3 sequences, roughly 14% appearing once. This specimen was CD8+ T cells not binding an NS4B(214-222) dextramer, sorted from PBMCs, taken roughly 23 days after the first yellow fever vaccination. These receptors were taken from a man aged 18 to 30 who received the YFV17D yellow fever vaccine. CDR3s include the opening cysteine and the closing phenylalanine or tryptophan. The D gene is left open where the match is weak. A row's size may be missing; if present it is once, few, many or a size class.

17	TRBV7-9	TRBJ2-1	NA	NA	TGTGCCAGCACCGTACTTAGAACCTTGAGCTCCTACAATGAGCAGTTCTTC	CASTVLRTLSSYNEQFF
14	TRBV4-1	TRBJ2-7	TRBD2	few	TGCGCCAGCAGCCAAGGGGACTACTCCTACGAGCAGTACTTC	CASSQGDYSYEQYF
13	TRBV12-3/TRBV12-4	TRBJ2-1	NA	NA	TGTGCCAGCAGCCCGGGGCCCTACAATGAGCAGTTCTTC	CASSPGPYNEQFF
16	TRBV12-3/TRBV12-4	TRBJ2-1	TRBD1	few	TGTGCCAGCAGTCCGACAGGGAGAAAAGCCTACAATGAGCAGTTCTTC	CASSPTGRKAYNEQFF
15	TRBV5-8	TRBJ2-5	TRBD1	NA	TGTGCCAGCAGCTCGGATGACACAGGGGGAGAGACCCAGTACTTC	CASSSDDTGGETQYF
14	TRBV28	TRBJ2-1	NA	NA	TGTGCCAGCCTGGCAGCTACTACCTACAATGAGCAGTTCTTC	CASLAATTYNEQFF
16	TRBV5-6	TRBJ2-2	TRBD1	NA	TGTGCCAGCAGCCCCATTGGACAGGGAAACACCGGGGAGCTGTTTTTT	CASSPIGQGNTGELFF
14	TRBV7-9	TRBJ1-4	NA	NA	TGTGCCAGCAGCTTGGTGGGACCTAATGAAAAACTGTTTTTT	CASSLVGPNEKLFF
16	TRBV10-3	TRBJ2-1	TRBD2	few	TGTGCCATCAGTGGAGTGGCTAGCGGGGGTCGAAATGAGCAGTTCTTC	CAISGVASGGRNEQFF
13	TRBV4-2	TRBJ2-1	TRBD1	NA	TGTGCCATCAGCCCCCGGGACAGGTGCAGGCAGTTCTTC	CAISPRDRCRQFF
19	TRBV11-2	TRBJ2-3	TRBD2	NA	TGTGCCAGCAGCTTATCCCTCCTGGGACTAGCGGGGGCGGGAGATACGCAGTATTTT	CASSLSLLGLAGAGDTQYF
13	TRBV12-3/TRBV12-4	TRBJ2-5	NA	few	TGTGCCAGCAGTTCGGTGGTGGCAAAGACCCAGTACTTC	CASSSVVAKTQYF
18	TRBV5-1	TRBJ2-3	TRBD2	NA	TGCGCCAGCAGCTTGGCCAAGCCGGGACTAGCCCGCACAGATACGCAGTATTTT	CASSLAKPGLARTDTQYF
14	TRBV5-1	TRBJ1-1	NA	NA	TGCGCCAGCAGCTTGTCAGGACCGAACACTGAAGCTTTCTTT	CASSLSGPNTEAFF
13	TRBV6-8	TRBJ1-6	NA	few	TGTGCCAGGGAGGTCGGAAATAATTCACCCCTCCACTTT	CAREVGNNSPLHF
16	TRBV7-9	TRBJ2-5	NA	NA	TGTGCCAGCAGCCCGTTCCACTCCGGGACCCAAGAGACCCAGTACTTC	CASSPFHSGTQETQYF
15	TRBV4-1	TRBJ1-1	NA	few	TGCGCCAGCAGCCAAGCGTGGGTTGGGGACACTGAAGCTTTCTTT	CASSQAWVGDTEAFF
16	TRBV19	TRBJ2-1	NA	few	TGTGCCAGTAGTACGGGGGCTCATAGCTCCTACAATGAGCAGTTCTTC	CASSTGAHSSYNEQFF
12	TRBV6-2/TRBV6-3	TRBJ2-7	NA	few	TGTGCCAGCAGCCCTTACAGCTACGAGCAGTACTTC	CASSPYSYEQYF
14	TRBV7-6	TRBJ2-1	NA	NA	TGTGCCAGCAGCCAGGACAGAATACAAACTGAGCAGTTCTTC	CASSQDRIQTEQFF
14	TRBV12-3/TRBV12-4	TRBJ2-7	TRBD2	NA	TGTGCCAGCAGTTTACGGGGGGTCTCCTACGAGCAGTACTTC	CASSLRGVSYEQYF
13	TRBV12-3/TRBV12-4	TRBJ2-7	NA	few	TGTGCCAGCACTACTGACAGGTTCTACGAGCAGTACTTC	CASTTDRFYEQYF
17	TRBV4-2	TRBJ2-7	NA	NA	TGTGCCAGCAGCCCTATTGGGGAGGGGGGAAGTTCTTACGAGCAGTACTTC	CASSPIGEGGSSYEQYF
17	TRBV10-3	TRBJ2-7	NA	NA	TGTGCCATCAGTGATCACCCCAGGGACCTGTCCACCTACGAGCAGTACTTC	CAISDHPRDLSTYEQYF
16	TRBV6-5	TRBJ2-2	TRBD2	NA	TGTGCCAGCAGTCACCAGGGACTAGCGGGCACCGGGGAGCTGTTTTTT	CASSHQGLAGTGELFF
15	TRBV6-5	TRBJ1-2	NA	few	TGTGCCAGCAGTTACTCGATTGCTGGGCAGGCTGGCTACACCTTC	CASSYSIAGQAGYTF
15	TRBV11-2	TRBJ2-3	TRBD1	few	TGTGCCAGCAGCTTAGGTAGACAGGGCGTAGATACGCAGTATTTT	CASSLGRQGVDTQYF
16	TRBV13	TRBJ2-7	NA	NA	TGTGCCAGCGTCCCCCCCGGGACCGAGAGCTCCTACGAGCAGTACTTC	CASVPPGTESSYEQYF
13	TRBV6-5	TRBJ1-1	NA	NA	TGTGCCAGCAGTTACTCGCAGGCATCTGAAGCTTTCTTT	CASSYSQASEAFF
12	TRBV7-8	TRBJ1-1	NA	NA	TGTGCCAGCAGCCCCTGGAACACTGAAGCTTTCTTT	CASSPWNTEAFF
14	TRBV12-3/TRBV12-4	TRBJ1-3	NA	NA	TGTGCCAGCAGTTTCTGGGTCTCTGGAAACACCATATATTTT	CASSFWVSGNTIYF
12	TRBV29-1	TRBJ2-1	NA	NA	TGCAGCGTTCACGGGGGAGGCAATGAGCAGTTCTTC	CSVHGGGNEQFF
15	TRBV6-4	TRBJ2-1	NA	many	TGTGCCAGCAGTGATCTGGGGGGGGCCGGTAATGAGCAGTTCTTC	CASSDLGGAGNEQFF
16	TRBV6-1	TRBJ2-7	NA	few	TGTGCCAGCAGTCAGACCGGGACCGATTATACTTACGAGCAGTACTTC	CASSQTGTDYTYEQYF
12	TRBV20-1	TRBJ2-1	NA	once	TGCAGTGCTAGAGAAGAAGGGAATGAGCAGTTCTTC	CSAREEGNEQFF
15	TRBV27	TRBJ2-5	TRBD2	NA	TGTGCCAGCAGTCAATGGTTCGGGGGGAAAGAGACCCAGTACTTC	CASSQWFGGKETQYF
12	TRBV5-1	TRBJ2-1	NA	few	TGCGCCAGCAGCGACTTGAACAATGAGCAGTTCTTC	CASSDLNNEQFF
15	TRBV27	TRBJ1-1	NA	few	TGTGCCAGCAGTTTATATCAGGGCATGAACACTGAAGCTTTCTTT	CASSLYQGMNTEAFF
16	TRBV4-2	TRBJ2-3	TRBD2	NA	TGTGCCAGCAGCCAAGATATGAGCGGGGGAGCAGATACGCAGTATTTT	CASSQDMSGGADTQYF
14	TRBV9	TRBJ2-5	NA	NA	TGTGCCAGCAGCGTAGAAGGAGGGGAGGAGACCCAGTACTTC	CASSVEGGEETQYF
15	TRBV13	TRBJ1-4	TRBD1	few	TGTGCCAGCAGCCCCAGAGGACAGGATAATGAAAAACTGTTTTTT	CASSPRGQDNEKLFF
16	TRBV9	TRBJ1-6	NA	few	TGTGCCAGCAGCGTAGGTGACGAGCCGGGGAATTCACCCCTCCACTTT	CASSVGDEPGNSPLHF
13	TRBV9	TRBJ1-4	NA	NA	TGTGCCAGCAGCGCGACTCTGGGGGAAAAACTGTTTTTT	CASSATLGEKLFF
17	TRBV6-5	TRBJ2-5	TRBD2	few	TGTGCCAGCAGTTACTCGAGTCAAATCGGGGGGGAAGAGACCCAGTACTTC	CASSYSSQIGGEETQYF
15	TRBV4-2	TRBJ2-7	NA	few	TGTGCCAGCAGCCCTACGGCAGGGTTATCCTACGAGCAGTACTTC	CASSPTAGLSYEQYF
16	TRBV7-6	TRBJ2-7	TRBD1	few	TGTGCCAGCAGCTTGGCCCCCCTCGGGACAGTCGGCGAGCAGTACTTC	CASSLAPLGTVGEQYF
15	TRBV20-1	TRBJ2-1	TRBD1	NA	TGCAGTGCTGAAGGGACAGCCTTAGATTACAATGAGCAGTTCTTC	CSAEGTALDYNEQFF
16	TRBV7-9	TRBJ1-2	TRBD1	NA	TGTGCCAGCAGCGGACTAGAAACAGGGGTCGGCTATGGCTACACCTTC	CASSGLETGVGYGYTF